This T cell receptor (beta chain) was observed in a study of CD8 T cells in ankylosing spondylitis. Study-level points and caveats: Typical of ankylosing spondylitis blood, it appeared, was a TCR beta motif of under 10 highly homologous variants. Disease-associated clones were reportedly significantly overrepresented in matched ankylosing spondylitis synovial fluid. Disease-linked clones proved CD8+ and comparatively uncommon in peripheral blood.

The sample holds many counts of this clonotype. Its antigen remains unknown. In making TCR beta libraries, quantitative 5'-RACE with molecular barcodes was used. TCRdb redid the calling of the 5' RACE reads with MiXCR, one entry per CDR3 protein. There are hundreds of thousands of distinct CDR3 sequences in the sample; about 11% occur only once, and roughly 0.51% lies in the top ten. CDR3 size: 12 residues. With 5 bases clipped from V and 7 bases from J, the junction kept 8 bases outside the gene matches. Looked up from germline, CDR1 is SQVTM and CDR2 is ANQGSEA. This sequence originates from a male donor with ankylosing spondylitis. The sequenced sample was blood, either unsorted or a sorted T cell fraction (not recorded which). The chain is built from TRBV29-1 and TRBJ2-7; 7 nucleotides match TRBD1. In nucleotides, the CDR3 is TGCAGCGTTACCGGACAGGACTTTGAGCAGTACTTC. The encoded protein is CSVTGQDFEQYF.